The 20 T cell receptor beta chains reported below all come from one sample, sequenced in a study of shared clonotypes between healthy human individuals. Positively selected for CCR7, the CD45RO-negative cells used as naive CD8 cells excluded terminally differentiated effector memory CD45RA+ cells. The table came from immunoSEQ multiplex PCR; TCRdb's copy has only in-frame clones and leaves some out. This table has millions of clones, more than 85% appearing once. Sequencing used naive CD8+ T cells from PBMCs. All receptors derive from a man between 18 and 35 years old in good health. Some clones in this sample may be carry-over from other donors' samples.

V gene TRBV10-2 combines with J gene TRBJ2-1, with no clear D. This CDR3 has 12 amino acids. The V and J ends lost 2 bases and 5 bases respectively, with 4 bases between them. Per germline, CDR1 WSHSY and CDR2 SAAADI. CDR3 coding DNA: TGCGCCAGCAGTGAGGTCCACAATGAGCAGTTCTTC. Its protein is CASSEVHNEQFF.

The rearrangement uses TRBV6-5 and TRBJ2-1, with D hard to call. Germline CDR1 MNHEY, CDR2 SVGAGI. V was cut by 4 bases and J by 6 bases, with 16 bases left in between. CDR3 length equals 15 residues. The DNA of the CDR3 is TGTGCCAGCAGTTTCGTTCCTCTAGGCCCCAATGAGCAGTTCTTC. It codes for CASSFVPLGPNEQFF.

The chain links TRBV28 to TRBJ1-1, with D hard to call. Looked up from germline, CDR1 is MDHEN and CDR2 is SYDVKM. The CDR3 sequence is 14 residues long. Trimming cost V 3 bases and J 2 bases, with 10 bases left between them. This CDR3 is CASSFDSLNTEAFF. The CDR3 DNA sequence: TGTGCCAGCAGTTTTGACTCCCTTAACACTGAAGCTTTCTTT.

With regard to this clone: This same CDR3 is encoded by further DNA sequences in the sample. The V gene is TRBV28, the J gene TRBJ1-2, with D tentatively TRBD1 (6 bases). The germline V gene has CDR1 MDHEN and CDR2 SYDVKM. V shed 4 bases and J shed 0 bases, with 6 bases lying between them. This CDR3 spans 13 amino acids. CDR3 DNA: TGTGCCAGCAGTTCAGGGGCTAACTATGGCTACACCTTC. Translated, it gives CASSSGANYGYTF.

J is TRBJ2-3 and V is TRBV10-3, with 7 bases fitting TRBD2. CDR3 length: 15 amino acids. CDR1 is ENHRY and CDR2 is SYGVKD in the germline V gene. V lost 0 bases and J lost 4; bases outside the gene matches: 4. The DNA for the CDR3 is TGTGCCATCAGTGAGTCTGGTGGGAGGGCAGATACGCAGTATTTT. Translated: CAISESGGRADTQYF.

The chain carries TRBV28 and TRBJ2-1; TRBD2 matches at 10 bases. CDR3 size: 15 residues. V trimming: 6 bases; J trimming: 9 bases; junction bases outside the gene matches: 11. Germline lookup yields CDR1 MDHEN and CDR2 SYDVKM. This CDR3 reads CASSPLAGVKGEQFF. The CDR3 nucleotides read TGTGCCAGCAGCCCGCTAGCGGGAGTTAAGGGTGAGCAGTTCTTC.

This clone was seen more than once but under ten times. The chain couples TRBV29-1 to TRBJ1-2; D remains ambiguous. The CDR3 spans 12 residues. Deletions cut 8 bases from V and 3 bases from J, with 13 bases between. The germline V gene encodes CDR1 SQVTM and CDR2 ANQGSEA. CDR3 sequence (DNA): TGCAGCTACCTGGACCGAGACTATGGCTACACCTTC. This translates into CSYLDRDYGYTF.

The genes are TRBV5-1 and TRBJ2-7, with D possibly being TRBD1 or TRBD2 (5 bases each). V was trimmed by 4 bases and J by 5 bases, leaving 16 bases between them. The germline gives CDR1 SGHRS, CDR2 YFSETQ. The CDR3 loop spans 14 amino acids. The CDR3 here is CASSRTGTGDEQYF. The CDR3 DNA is TGCGCCAGCAGCCGAACCGGGACGGGCGACGAGCAGTACTTC.

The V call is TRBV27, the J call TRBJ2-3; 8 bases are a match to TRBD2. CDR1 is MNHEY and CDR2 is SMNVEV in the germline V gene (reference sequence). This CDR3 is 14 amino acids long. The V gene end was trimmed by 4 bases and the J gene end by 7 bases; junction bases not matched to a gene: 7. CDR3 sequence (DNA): TGTGCCAGCAGTTCCCGGGAGGGCCCTAATACGCAGTATTTT. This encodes CASSSREGPNTQYF.

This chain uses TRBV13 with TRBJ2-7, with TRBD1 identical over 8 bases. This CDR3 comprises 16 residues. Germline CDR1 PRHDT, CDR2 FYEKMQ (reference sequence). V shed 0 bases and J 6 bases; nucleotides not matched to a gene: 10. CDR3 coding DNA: TGTGCCAGCAGCTTAGGACCGGGACAGGCGGTCGTCGAGCAGTACTTC. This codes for CASSLGPGQAVVEQYF.

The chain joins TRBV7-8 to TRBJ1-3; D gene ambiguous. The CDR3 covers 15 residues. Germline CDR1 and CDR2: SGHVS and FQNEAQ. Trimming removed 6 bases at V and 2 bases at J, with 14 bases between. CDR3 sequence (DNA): TGTGCCAGCAGTCCGATGAGGTTGACTGGAAACACCATATATTTT. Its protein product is CASSPMRLTGNTIYF.

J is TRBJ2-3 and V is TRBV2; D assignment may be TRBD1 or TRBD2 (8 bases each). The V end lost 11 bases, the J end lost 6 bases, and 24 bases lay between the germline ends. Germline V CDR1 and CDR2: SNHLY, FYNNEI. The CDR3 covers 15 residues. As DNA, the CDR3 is TGTGCCTCAATCGGGGGGGACAGGTTACGTGATACGCAGTATTTT. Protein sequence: CASIGGDRLRDTQYF. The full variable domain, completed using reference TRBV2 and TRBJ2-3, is EPEVTQTPSHQVTQMGQEVILRCVPISNHLYFYWYRQILGQKVEFLVSFYNNEISEKSEIFDDQFSVERPDGSNFTLKIRSTKLEDSAMYFCASIGGDRLRDTQYFGPGTRLTVL.

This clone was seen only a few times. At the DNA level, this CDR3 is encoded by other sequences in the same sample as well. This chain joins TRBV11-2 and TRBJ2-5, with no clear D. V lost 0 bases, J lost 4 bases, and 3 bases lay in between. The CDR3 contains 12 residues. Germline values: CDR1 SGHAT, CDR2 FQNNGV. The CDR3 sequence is CASSLDRETQYF. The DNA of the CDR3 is TGTGCCAGCAGCTTAGATCGAGAGACCCAGTACTTC.

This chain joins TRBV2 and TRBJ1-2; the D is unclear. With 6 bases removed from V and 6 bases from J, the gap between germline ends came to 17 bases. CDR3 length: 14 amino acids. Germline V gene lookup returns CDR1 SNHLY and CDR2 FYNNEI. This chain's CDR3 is CASSGFGPMDGYTF. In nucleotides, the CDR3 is TGTGCCAGCAGCGGCTTCGGACCGATGGATGGCTACACCTTC.

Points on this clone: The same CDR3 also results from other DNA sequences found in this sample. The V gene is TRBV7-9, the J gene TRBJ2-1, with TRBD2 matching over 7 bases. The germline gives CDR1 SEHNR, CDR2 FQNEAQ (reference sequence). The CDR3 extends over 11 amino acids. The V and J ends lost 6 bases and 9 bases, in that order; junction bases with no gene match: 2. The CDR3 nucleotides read TGTGCCAGCAGTTCGGGGGGTGAGCAGTTCTTC. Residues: CASSSGGEQFF.

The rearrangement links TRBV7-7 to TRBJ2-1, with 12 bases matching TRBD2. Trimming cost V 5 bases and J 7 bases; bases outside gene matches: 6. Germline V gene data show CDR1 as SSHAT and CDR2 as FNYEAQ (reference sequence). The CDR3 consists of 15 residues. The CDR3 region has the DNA TGTGCCAGCAGCCTACTCCTAGCGGGAGGGAATGAGCAGTTCTTC. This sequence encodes CASSLLLAGGNEQFF.

The CDR3 reads CASSPSEGAAQKQYF. CDR3 DNA sequence: TGTGCCAGCAGCCCCAGCGAAGGGGCGGCCCAGAAGCAGTACTTC. V and J are TRBV9 and TRBJ2-7; D perhaps matches TRBD1 (5 bases). Trimming stripped 4 bases from V and 8 bases from J, with 22 bases between. CDR3 length: 15 amino acids. CDR1 and CDR2 from the germline V gene are SGDLS and YYNGEE.

The CDR3 DNA reads TGTGCCAGCAGCTTCTTCGGACAGCCCCACTATGGCTACACCTTC. The encoded protein is CASSFFGQPHYGYTF. The chain carries TRBV11-2 and TRBJ1-2; D is perhaps TRBD1 (6 bases). The CDR3 sequence is 15 residues long. Germline assignment: CDR1 SGHAT and CDR2 FQNNGV. V gave up 3 bases and J gave up 3 bases, with 14 bases separating them.

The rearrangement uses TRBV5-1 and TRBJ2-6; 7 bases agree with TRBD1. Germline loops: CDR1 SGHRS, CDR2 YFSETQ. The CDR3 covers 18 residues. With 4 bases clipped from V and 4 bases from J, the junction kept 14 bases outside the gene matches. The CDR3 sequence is CASSIGRDSHLGANVLTF. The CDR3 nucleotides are TGCGCCAGCAGCATCGGCCGGGACAGCCATCTAGGGGCCAACGTCCTGACTTTC.

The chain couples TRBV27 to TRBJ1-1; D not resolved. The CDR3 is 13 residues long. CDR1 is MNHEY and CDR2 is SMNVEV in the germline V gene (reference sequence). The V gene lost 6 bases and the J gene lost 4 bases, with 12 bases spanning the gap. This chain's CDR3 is CASSQTLGTEAFF. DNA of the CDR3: TGTGCCAGCAGCCAAACGTTGGGCACTGAAGCTTTCTTT.